The sequence of this T cell receptor beta chain was determined in a study of CD8+ T cells in alopecia areata. Background on the study: Percent of scalp involved defined treated patients' severity scores. Regarding the study as a whole: Only one nonresponder was present, which leaves the link between baseline CD8+ expansion and response uncertain. Scalp clonality and expanded CD8+ clones among the top 100 were significantly decreased by tofacitinib.

Points on this clone: Its antigen is not known.

Isolated RNA was reverse transcribed into cDNA used as the sequencing template. Clones were read by immunoSEQ multiplex PCR, and TCRdb kept only the in-frame ones, dropping some. The sample yields hundreds of thousands of clones, more than 45% seen once. Germline CDR1 MNHNS, CDR2 SASEGT. Trimming took off 5 bases at V and 4 bases at J, with 12 bases between the two ends. The CDR3 loop spans 13 amino acids. The treatment was: oral pan-JAK inhibitor, 5-10 mg twice daily. Peripheral blood and lesional scalp punch biopsies were taken from alopecia areata patients. The gene calls are TRBV6-1 and TRBJ2-7, with a weak D call TRBD1 (6 bases). This clonotype was obtained from a human donor with alopecia areata. The sample was CD4+ T cells sorted from blood, taken at week 24, from a patient treated with tofacitinib. The CDR3 DNA sequence: TGTGCCAGCAGTTTTGGCAGGGGATACGAGCAGTACTTC. Translated, it gives CASSFGRGYEQYF.